This record covers a single T cell receptor beta chain. This clonotype showed up many times. Its recognized antigen is unknown. No much larger clone exists at a distance of one base, and base qualities are not known. SuperScript III was used to reverse transcribe 500 ng RNA with primers targeting the alpha and beta constant regions. Alpha and beta chain libraries were generated separately via chain-specific third strand synthesis with multiplexing indices. In the protocol, all rearrangements within a chain were amplified with a single primer pair so that primer bias was avoided, and molecular barcodes were added to each cDNA molecule. Purified cDNA was ligated with T4 RNA Ligase 1 onto a 5' RACE adapter bearing a random hexamer and the SP2 sequencing primer site. Second strand synthesis was performed with Phusion polymerase and primed from the SP2 site, and slow temperature ramps were applied to favor optimal annealing. Each molecule's 12-nucleotide barcode consisted of two random hexamer sequences, both added before amplification and joined together. A short first PCR added P5 and P7 adapter elements plus a second index, followed by a roughly 23-cycle amplification PCR with P5s and P7 primers. In total the libraries went through about 25 PCR cycles, after which the libraries were quantified on a Qubit, sized on a Bioanalyzer, and diluted to 4 nM. Sequencing of the normalized libraries was done on an Illumina MiSeq using 2 x 250 paired-end kits. MinElute columns were the means by which the reverse transcription reactions were cleaned up, and the reactions were eluted into 9 to 10 ul Tris-Cl. The adapter ligations were run for 20 to 25 hours at 16 degrees C, and AMPure XP beads at a 1:1 ratio were afterwards used to clean them. From the authors' description of their analysis: A modified Decombinator that output V, J, insert and barcode information was used to process the demultiplexed FASTQ files. Any sequence that shared a barcode yet differed from the dominant sequence was discarded as an error, and the number of original cDNA molecules was estimated by counting barcodes clustered at Levenshtein distance 3. The R packages ineq, vegan, igraph and RCytoscape were used for downstream analyses, with IMGT nomenclature and CDR3 definitions applied. V gene usage was calculated across distinct sequences, with every TCR tallied a single time to avoid skew from clonal expansion. Whenever two unique CDR3 amino acid sequences within a donor differed by a single Levenshtein edit, similarity networks linked them. In the repertoires, a search was made for a compiled set of published HIV-specific CDR3s (more than 90 alpha, some 680 beta) and CMV-specific CDR3s (roughly 12 alpha, over 250 beta). Lower sequence numbers were not the cause of the decreased diversity in patients, as random subsampling to size-matched repertoires showed. Starting from the raw public reads, TCRdb applied fastp trimming at Q25, assembled clones with MiXCR and retained in-frame beta chains. Every CDR3 protein is listed once, alongside the most common genes and DNA of its rows. The V and J calls come from TCRdb's annotation, not from the publication. This sample comprises over 15,000 distinct CDR3 sequences, roughly 8.9% of them detected only once. The ten largest account for about 2.8% of the sample.

For CDR1 and CDR2, the germline V gene lists SGHTA and FQGNSA. The CDR3 measures 11 amino acids from cysteine to phenylalanine. The kept DNA is CDR3 alone, 33 bases in frame from the first base. A distance of 5 bases separates the germline ends of V and J, which lose 3 bases and 6 bases respectively. Since whole blood was used without any cell fractionation, the repertoire reflected all peripheral T cells in unsorted form. As controls, ten uninfected healthy donors were sampled, and several of those donors gave samples twice, 2 to 3 months apart. For RNA extraction, an approximately 2.6 ml sample of peripheral blood was drawn into Tempus tubes. Residual genomic DNA was removed with the TURBO-DNase kit and globin mRNA was depleted with GLOBINclear. The entry originates in a study of HIV-infected patients and healthy controls (dated by TCRdb to 2013 to 2016). As for the study more broadly: The question the study tested was whether immune perturbation and reconstitution could be captured by deep TCR repertoire sequencing of small blood samples from HIV patients. Points the paper makes about the study in general: Only sixteen HIV-infected individuals were processed, which the authors considered a major limit on how widely the findings apply. By Jaccard index and by the count of highly shared sequences, healthy controls shared more CDR3s between individuals than HIV+ patients did. The observed differences in diversity were not explained by the slight differences in age and sex profiles between the study cohorts. The dynamics of distinct T-cell subpopulations could not be separated, and sequencing depth was restricted, because whole blood was used. In the study, no determination of donor HLA types was made. Rare events from HIV-infected data received too much weight under size-matching, and comparisons were complicated by unequal numbers of distinct sequences between patients and controls. During therapy, a significant decrease in frequency was seen for HIV-associated CDR3s, whereas no significant change was found for CMV-associated CDR3s, although most of them became more frequent. The apparent post-therapy recovery of the Gini index in HIV-infected patients was not reproduced in size-matched repertoire data. MAIT cell alpha-chain CDR3s were found at high frequency in healthy controls but were severely depleted in HIV+ repertoires. Compared with untreated HIV+ repertoires, healthy control repertoires had roughly threefold more distinct CDR3s and higher Shannon diversity. HIV-infected repertoires showed significantly elevated mean Gini indices relative to controls, which possibly reflects oligoclonality. Eight alpha and eight beta V genes showed significantly different mean usage between HIV-infected patients and controls. Alpha-beta chain pairing was not determined in the samples.

Material: blood. The chain couples TRBV7-2 to TRBJ1-2; no confident D gene assignment can be made. The TCR comes from an adult in good health. CDR3 region: CASSLRDGYTF. In nucleotide form, the sequence is TGTGCCAGCAGCTTGAGGGATGGCTACACCTTC.